This TCR beta chain was recorded in a study of CXCR3-negative and CXCR3-positive naive CD8 T cells. Study conclusions and caveats: Against CXCR3-negative naive cells, CXCR3-positive naive cells showed more hydrophobic TRB CDR3s. Naive cells, whether CXCR3-negative or CXCR3-positive, had similar TRBV-TRBJ usage, while memory cells differed.

The CDR3 has 16 amino acids. Looked up from germline, CDR1 is SGDLS and CDR2 is YYNGEE. A remark on this clonotype: The antigen is not known.

All TRB cDNA libraries came from 5' RACE performed with UMI labels. For each CDR3 protein, TCRdb gives one entry from its re-call of the 5' RACE reads, without DNA. The table lists roughly 4,800 distinct CDR3 sequences. The chain recombines TRBV9 with TRBJ1-5; TCRdb names TRBD1, which stays unverified in the absence of DNA. The sequenced sample consisted of naive CXCR3+ CD8+ T cells from blood. Subset reported: CD45RO-CCR7+CD27+CD95- naive CD8+ T cells expressing CXCR3 (TNR3+). This clonotype originated in a human donor in good health. Some clones in this sample may be carry-over from other donors' samples. The CDR3 loop reads CASSVGSGVGNQPQHF.